The clone carrying this T cell receptor (beta chain) has more than one count but fewer than ten. Its specificity is not known. TCR beta CDR3 sequences were amplified from RNA transcripts. TCR CDR3 regions were first amplified by RT-PCR with HTBI primers. TCRdb ran MiXCR on the multiplex PCR reads and lists one entry per CDR3 protein. The sample holds some 380,000 distinct CDR3 sequences; approximately 12% are singletons and the top ten take around 21%. Diagnoses were established using clinical symptoms, serum thyroxine and TRAb, thyroid ultrasound and orbital computed tomography. The data were obtained in a study of T cells in Graves' hyperthyroidism and ophthalmopathy. Study summary: Any treatment followed the collection of peripheral blood at initial diagnosis.

Germline CDR1 and CDR2: MNHEY and SMNVEV (reference sequence). The V end was cut by 0 bases, the J end by 1 base, with 9 bases between. The CDR3 runs 15 residues. Findings of the study overall: The model anticipated ophthalmopathy a median around six months pre-onset. Clonotypes that were expanded in thyroid above 0.001 mostly appeared in blood too.

This chain connects TRBV27 to TRBJ1-2; D gene unclear. This TCR was sampled from a man aged 25-40 years with Graves' hyperthyroidism that later progressed to Graves' ophthalmopathy. The source material was blood. CDR3 bases: TGTGCCAGCAGTTTATCTGTCAGCTATAACTATGGCTACACCTTC. This codes for CASSLSVSYNYGYTF.